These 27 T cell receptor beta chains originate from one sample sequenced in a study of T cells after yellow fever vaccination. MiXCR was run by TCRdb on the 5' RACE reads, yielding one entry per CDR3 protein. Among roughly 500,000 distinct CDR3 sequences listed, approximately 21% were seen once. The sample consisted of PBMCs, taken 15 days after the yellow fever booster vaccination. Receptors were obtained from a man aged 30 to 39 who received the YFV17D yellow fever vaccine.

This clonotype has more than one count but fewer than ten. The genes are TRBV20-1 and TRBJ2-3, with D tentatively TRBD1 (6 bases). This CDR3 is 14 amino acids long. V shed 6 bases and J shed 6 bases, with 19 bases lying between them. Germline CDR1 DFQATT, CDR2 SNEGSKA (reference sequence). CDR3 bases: TGCAGTGCCGTGCGCAGGGGTAGTATTGATACGCAGTATTTT. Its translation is CSAVRRGSIDTQYF.

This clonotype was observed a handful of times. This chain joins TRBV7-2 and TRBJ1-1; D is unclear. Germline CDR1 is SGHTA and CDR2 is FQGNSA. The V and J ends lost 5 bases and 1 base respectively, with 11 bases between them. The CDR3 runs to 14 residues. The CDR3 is CASSPRTGNTEAFF. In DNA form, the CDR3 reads TGTGCCAGCAGCCCTCGGACGGGGAACACTGAAGCTTTCTTT.

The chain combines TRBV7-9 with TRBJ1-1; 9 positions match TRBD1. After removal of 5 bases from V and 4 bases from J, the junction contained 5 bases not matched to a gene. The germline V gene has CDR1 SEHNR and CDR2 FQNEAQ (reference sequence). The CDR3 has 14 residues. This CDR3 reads CASSPVTGGTEAFF. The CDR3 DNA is TGTGCCAGCAGCCCAGTGACAGGGGGCACTGAAGCTTTCTTT.

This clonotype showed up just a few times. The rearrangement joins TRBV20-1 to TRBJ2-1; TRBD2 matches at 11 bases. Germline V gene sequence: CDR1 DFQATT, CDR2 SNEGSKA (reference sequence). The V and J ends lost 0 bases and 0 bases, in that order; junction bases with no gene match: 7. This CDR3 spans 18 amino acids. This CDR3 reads CSARDRLAGGISYNEQFF. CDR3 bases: TGCAGTGCTAGAGATCGCCTAGCGGGAGGAATCTCCTACAATGAGCAGTTCTTC.

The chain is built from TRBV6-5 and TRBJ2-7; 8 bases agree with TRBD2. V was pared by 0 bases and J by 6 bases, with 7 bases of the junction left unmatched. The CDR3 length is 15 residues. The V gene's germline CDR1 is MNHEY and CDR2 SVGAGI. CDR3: CASSYSTGGEGEQYF. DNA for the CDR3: TGTGCCAGCAGTTACTCGACCGGGGGGGAAGGCGAGCAGTACTTC.

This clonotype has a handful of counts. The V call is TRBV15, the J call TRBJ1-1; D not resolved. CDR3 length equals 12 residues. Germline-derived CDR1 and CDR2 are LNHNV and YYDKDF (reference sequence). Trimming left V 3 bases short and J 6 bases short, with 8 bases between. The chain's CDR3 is CATSRIESEAFF. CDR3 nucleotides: TGTGCCACCAGCAGGATTGAGTCTGAAGCTTTCTTT.

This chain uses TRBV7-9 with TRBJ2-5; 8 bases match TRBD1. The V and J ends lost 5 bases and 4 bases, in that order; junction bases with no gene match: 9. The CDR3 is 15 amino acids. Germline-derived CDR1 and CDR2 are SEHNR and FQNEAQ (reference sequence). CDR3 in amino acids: CASSAGNRGRETQYF. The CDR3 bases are TGTGCCAGCAGCGCCGGGAACAGGGGGAGAGAGACCCAGTACTTC. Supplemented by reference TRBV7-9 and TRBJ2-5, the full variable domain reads DTGVSQNPRHKITKRGQNVTFRCDPISEHNRLYWYRQTLGQGPEFLTYFQNEAQLEKSRLLSDRFSAERPKGSFSTLEIQRTEQGDSAMYLCASSAGNRGRETQYFGPGTRLLVL.

The CDR3 sequence: CSVADIGRVETQYF. The CDR3 DNA is TGCAGCGTCGCCGACATTGGACGGGTGGAGACCCAGTACTTC. V usage is TRBV29-1 and J usage is TRBJ2-5; the D is unclear. The CDR3 extends over 14 amino acids. From germline, CDR1 is SQVTM and CDR2 ANQGSEA. Trimming took off 6 bases at V and 5 bases at J, with 19 bases between the two ends.

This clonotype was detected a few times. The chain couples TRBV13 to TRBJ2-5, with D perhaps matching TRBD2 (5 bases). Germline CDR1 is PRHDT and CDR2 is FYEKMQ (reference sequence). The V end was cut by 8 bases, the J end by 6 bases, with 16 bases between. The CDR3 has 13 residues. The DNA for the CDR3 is TGTGCCAGCGGGAGTACAAGCACGAAGACCCAGTACTTC. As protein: CASGSTSTKTQYF.

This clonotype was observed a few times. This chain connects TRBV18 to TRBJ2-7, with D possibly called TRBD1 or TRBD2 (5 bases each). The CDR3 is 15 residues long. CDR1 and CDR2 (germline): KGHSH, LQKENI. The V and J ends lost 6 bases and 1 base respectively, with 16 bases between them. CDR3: CASSHGAVDSYEQYF. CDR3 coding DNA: TGTGCCAGCTCCCACGGGGCGGTGGATTCCTACGAGCAGTACTTC.

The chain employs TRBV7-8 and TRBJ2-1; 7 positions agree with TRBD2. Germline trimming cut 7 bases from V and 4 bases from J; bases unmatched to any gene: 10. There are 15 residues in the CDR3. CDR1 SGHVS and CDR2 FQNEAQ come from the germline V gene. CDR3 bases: TGTGCCAGCAAACGGACTAGGGGTTCGTACAATGAGCAGTTCTTC. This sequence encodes CASKRTRGSYNEQFF. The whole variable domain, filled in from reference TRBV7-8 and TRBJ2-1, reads GAGVSQSPRYKVAKRGQDVALRCDPISGHVSLFWYQQALGQGPEFLTYFQNEAQLDKSGLPSDRFFAERPEGSVSTLKIQRTQQEDSAVYLCASKRTRGSYNEQFFGPGTRLTVL.

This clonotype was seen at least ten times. CDR3 sequence (DNA): TGTGCCAGCGAGAGGACAGGGGGCCTCACTGAAGCTTTCTTT. Its protein is CASERTGGLTEAFF. This sequence joins TRBV12-3 or TRBV12-4 and TRBJ1-1, with 11 bases that match TRBD1. V was clipped by 8 bases and J by 4 bases; unmatched bases: 6. The CDR3 contains 14 residues.

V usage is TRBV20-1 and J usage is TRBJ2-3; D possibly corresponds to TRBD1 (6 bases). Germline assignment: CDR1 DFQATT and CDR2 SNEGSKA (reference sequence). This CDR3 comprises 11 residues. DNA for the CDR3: TGCAGCCCAGGGGGCACAGATACGCAGTATTTT. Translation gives CSPGGTDTQYF.

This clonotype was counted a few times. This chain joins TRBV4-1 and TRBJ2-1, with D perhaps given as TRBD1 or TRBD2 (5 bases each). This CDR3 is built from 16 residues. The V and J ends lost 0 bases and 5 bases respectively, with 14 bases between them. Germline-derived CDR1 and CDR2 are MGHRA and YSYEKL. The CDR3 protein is CASSQDLRGAHNEQFF. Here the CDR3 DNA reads TGCGCCAGCAGCCAAGATCTCCGGGGCGCGCACAATGAGCAGTTCTTC.

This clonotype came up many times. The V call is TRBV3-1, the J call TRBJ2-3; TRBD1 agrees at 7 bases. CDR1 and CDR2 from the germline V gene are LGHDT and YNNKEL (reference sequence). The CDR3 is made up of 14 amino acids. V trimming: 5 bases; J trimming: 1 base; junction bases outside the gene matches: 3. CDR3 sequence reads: CASSIDRGTDTQYF. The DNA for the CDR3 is TGTGCCAGCAGCATCGACAGGGGCACAGATACGCAGTATTTT.

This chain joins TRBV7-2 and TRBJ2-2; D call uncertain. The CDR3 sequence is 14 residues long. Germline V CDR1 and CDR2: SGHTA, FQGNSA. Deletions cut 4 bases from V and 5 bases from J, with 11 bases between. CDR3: CASSSSSRTGELFF. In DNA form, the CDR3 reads TGTGCCAGCAGCTCGAGCTCTAGGACCGGGGAGCTGTTTTTT.

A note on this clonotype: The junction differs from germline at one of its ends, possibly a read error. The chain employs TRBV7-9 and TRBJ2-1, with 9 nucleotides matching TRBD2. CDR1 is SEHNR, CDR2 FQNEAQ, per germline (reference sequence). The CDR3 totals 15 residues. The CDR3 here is CASSVAGAAYNEQFF. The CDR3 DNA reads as TGTGCCAGCAGCGTAGCGGGAGCTGCCTACAATGAGCAGTTCTTC.

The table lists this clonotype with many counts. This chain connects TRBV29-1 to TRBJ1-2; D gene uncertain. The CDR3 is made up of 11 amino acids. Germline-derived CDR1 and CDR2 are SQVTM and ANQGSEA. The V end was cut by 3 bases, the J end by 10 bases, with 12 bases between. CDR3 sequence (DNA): TGCAGCGTTGAGGTTCAGAGGTACTACACCTTC. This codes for CSVEVQRYYTF.

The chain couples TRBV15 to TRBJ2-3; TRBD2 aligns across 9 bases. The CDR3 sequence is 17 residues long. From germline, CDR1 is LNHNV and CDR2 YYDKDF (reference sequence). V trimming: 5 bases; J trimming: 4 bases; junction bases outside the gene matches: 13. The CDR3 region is CATSGAYAGGGPDTQYF. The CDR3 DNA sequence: TGTGCCACCAGCGGGGCTTACGCGGGAGGGGGACCAGATACGCAGTATTTT.

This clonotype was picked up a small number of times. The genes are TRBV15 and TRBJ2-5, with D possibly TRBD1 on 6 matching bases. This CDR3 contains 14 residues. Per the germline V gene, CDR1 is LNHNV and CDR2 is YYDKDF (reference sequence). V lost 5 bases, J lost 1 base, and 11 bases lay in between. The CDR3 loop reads CATSQGQPQETQYF. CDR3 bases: TGTGCCACCAGCCAAGGACAGCCCCAAGAGACCCAGTACTTC. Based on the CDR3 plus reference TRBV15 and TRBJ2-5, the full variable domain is DAMVIQNPRYQVTQFGKPVTLSCSQTLNHNVMYWYQQKSSQAPKLLFHYYDKDFNNEADTPDNFQSRRPNTSFCFLDIRSPGLGDTAMYLCATSQGQPQETQYFGPGTRLLVL.

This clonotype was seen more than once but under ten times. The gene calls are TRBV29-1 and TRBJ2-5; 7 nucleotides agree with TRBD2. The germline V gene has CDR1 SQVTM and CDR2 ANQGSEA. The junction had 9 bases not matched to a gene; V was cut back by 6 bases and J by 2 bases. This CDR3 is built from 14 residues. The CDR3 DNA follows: TGCAGCGTCCGAACCCCTAGCGGACAAGAGACCCAGTACTTC. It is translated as CSVRTPSGQETQYF.

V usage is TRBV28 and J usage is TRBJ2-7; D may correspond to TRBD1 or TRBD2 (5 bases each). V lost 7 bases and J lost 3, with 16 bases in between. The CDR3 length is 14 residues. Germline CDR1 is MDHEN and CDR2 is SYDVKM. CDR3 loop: CASTSSGTFYEQYF. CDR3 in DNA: TGTGCCAGCACCTCTTCCGGGACGTTCTACGAGCAGTACTTC.

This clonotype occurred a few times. CDR3 DNA: TGTGCCAGCAGTTCTGACTGGGACGAAGGAGGCTACACCTTC. Translating gives CASSSDWDEGGYTF. The chain combines TRBV27 with TRBJ1-2, with a tentative D call TRBD1 (5 bases). CDR3 length: 14 residues. Per germline, CDR1 MNHEY and CDR2 SMNVEV (reference sequence). Trimming stripped 4 bases from V and 8 bases from J, with 17 bases between.

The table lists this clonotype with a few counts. CDR3 amino acids: CASSQETSGRYTYEQYF. The CDR3 DNA sequence: TGTGCCAGCAGCCAAGAAACTAGCGGGAGGTACACCTACGAGCAGTACTTC. The V and J genes are TRBV3-1 and TRBJ2-7; TRBD2 matches at 12 bases. Germline values: CDR1 LGHDT, CDR2 YNNKEL (reference sequence). The CDR3 covers 17 residues. V shed 0 bases, J shed 2 bases, and the junction held 5 bases outside the gene matches.

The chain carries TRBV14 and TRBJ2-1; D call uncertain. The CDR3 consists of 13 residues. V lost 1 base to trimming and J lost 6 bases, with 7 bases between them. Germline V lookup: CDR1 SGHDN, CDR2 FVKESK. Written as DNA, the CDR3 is TGTGCCAGCAGCCAAGTCCAAGGCAATGAGCAGTTCTTC. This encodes CASSQVQGNEQFF.

CDR3 in DNA: TGTGCCCTAAGGGGGACCACCTACGAGCAGTACTTC. This gives the protein CALRGTTYEQYF. V and J are TRBV30 and TRBJ2-7; possibly TRBD1 for D (6 bases). V was shortened by 8 bases and J by 2 bases, with 13 bases between the two germline ends. There are 12 residues in the CDR3. Germline V CDR1 and CDR2: GTSNPN, SVGIG (reference sequence).

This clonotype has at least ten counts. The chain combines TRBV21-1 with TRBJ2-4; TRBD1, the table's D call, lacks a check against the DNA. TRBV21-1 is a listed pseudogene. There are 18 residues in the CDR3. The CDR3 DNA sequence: TGTGCCAGCAGCAAAGGGGGCACGCTGGGCCTGGCCAAAAACATTCAGTACTTC. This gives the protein CASSKGGTLGLAKNIQYF.